This TCR beta chain is drawn from a study of blood T cell repertoires in COVID-19. The CDR3 is 14 residues long. Authors' analysis steps: Amplifying reference gene primers gave estimates of nucleated cell counts. Data came from immunoSEQ multiplex PCR; TCRdb stores just in-frame clones and leaves some out. For V, J and clone size, that table is used; D and trimming come from the DNA. The sample has roughly 240,000 clones, approximately 83% seen once. This rearrangement joins TRBV21-1 to TRBJ1-4. TRBV21-1 is recorded as a pseudogene. The TCR originated in a woman under 40 who had recovered from COVID-19. Sequenced sample: peripheral blood. The CDR3 DNA is TGTGCCAGCAGCAAAGCGCGCACTAATGAAAAACTGTTTTTT. It is translated as CASSKARTNEKLFF.